A selection of T cell receptor beta chains follows, all from one sample in a study of human T cells and chemical hapten exposure. Each CDR3 protein gets one entry after TCRdb re-called the RACE reads with MiXCR. Of about 200,000 distinct CDR3 sequences in the sample, approximately 24% were seen once. Here the sequenced sample was whole blood, taken in connection with sensitization to the hapten diphenylcyclopropenone (DPC). These receptors were collected from a woman aged 40 to 50 with alopecia areata. Some clones in this sample may be carry-over from other donors' samples. Both conserved end residues are part of each CDR3. A D gene is named only where the DNA matches it firmly. Some rows mark clone size as missing; the rest say once, few, many or name a class of expanded clone.

d_gene: -; j_gene: TRBJ2-5; v_gene: TRBV6-5; abundance: many; CDR3nt: TGTGCCAGCAGAATAGGGGTGATACCACAAGAGACCCAGTACTTC; CDR3aa: CASRIGVIPQETQYF
d_gene: -; j_gene: TRBJ2-5; v_gene: TRBV6-2/TRBV6-3; abundance: -; CDR3nt: TGTGCCAGCAGAACCGGTTGGCAGGGCGTGCAGACCCAGTACTTC; CDR3aa: CASRTGWQGVQTQYF
d_gene: TRBD1; j_gene: TRBJ1-4; v_gene: TRBV4-1; abundance: few; CDR3nt: TGCGCCAGCAGCCATCCGGGACAGGGGGAAAAACTGTTTTTT; CDR3aa: CASSHPGQGEKLFF
d_gene: -; j_gene: TRBJ1-1; v_gene: TRBV20-1; abundance: -; CDR3nt: TGCAGTGCTTTGGAGCCACAGGGCGAAGCTTTCTTT; CDR3aa: CSALEPQGEAFF
d_gene: -; j_gene: TRBJ1-5; v_gene: TRBV15; abundance: -; CDR3nt: TGTGCCACCAGCCCCTCCCTGGGCCAGACAGGACTCAATCAGCCCCAGCATTTT; CDR3aa: CATSPSLGQTGLNQPQHF
d_gene: -; j_gene: TRBJ1-1; v_gene: TRBV7-8; abundance: -; CDR3nt: TGTGCCAGCAGCTCCCTCGTCCCAGGGAGCGGAACTGAAGCTTTCTTT; CDR3aa: CASSSLVPGSGTEAFF
d_gene: TRBD2; j_gene: TRBJ2-1; v_gene: TRBV6-2/TRBV6-3; abundance: few; CDR3nt: TGTGCCAGCAGTTACCCAGCAGGAGCTAGCGGAGCCTCCTACAATGAGCAGTTCTTC; CDR3aa: CASSYPAGASGASYNEQFF
d_gene: -; j_gene: TRBJ1-2; v_gene: TRBV28; abundance: few; CDR3nt: TGTGCCAGCAGTTCCCCGAGGGGGTATGGCTACACCTTC; CDR3aa: CASSSPRGYGYTF
d_gene: -; j_gene: TRBJ1-3; v_gene: TRBV10-3; abundance: -; CDR3nt: TGTGCCACCCACGAGCCCTCTGGAAACACCATATATTTT; CDR3aa: CATHEPSGNTIYF
d_gene: TRBD2; j_gene: TRBJ2-7; v_gene: TRBV12-3/TRBV12-4; abundance: -; CDR3nt: TGTGCCAGCACCCCTGGGGGCGGGAGGGCCTACGAGCAGTACTTC; CDR3aa: CASTPGGGRAYEQYF
d_gene: TRBD1; j_gene: TRBJ1-5; v_gene: TRBV7-9; abundance: -; CDR3nt: TGTGCCAGCAGCTTTGGACAGGGCGGTCAGCCCCAGCATTTT; CDR3aa: CASSFGQGGQPQHF
d_gene: -; j_gene: TRBJ2-7; v_gene: TRBV4-2; abundance: -; CDR3nt: TGTGCCAGCAGCCAAGGTCGAGTCTACGAGCAGTACTTC; CDR3aa: CASSQGRVYEQYF
d_gene: -; j_gene: TRBJ2-1; v_gene: TRBV10-3; abundance: few; CDR3nt: TGTGCCATCAGTGATAGCGGAAAACAGAGCTCCTACAATGAGCAGTTCTTC; CDR3aa: CAISDSGKQSSYNEQFF
d_gene: -; j_gene: TRBJ2-2; v_gene: TRBV9; abundance: few; CDR3nt: TGTGCCAGCAGCGTAGGGGGCGGGGCCCCTACCGGGGAGCTGTTTTTT; CDR3aa: CASSVGGGAPTGELFF
d_gene: TRBD2; j_gene: TRBJ2-3; v_gene: TRBV6-5; abundance: -; CDR3nt: TGTGCCAGCGGACTAGCGGGAAGCACAGATACGCAGTATTTT; CDR3aa: CASGLAGSTDTQYF
d_gene: TRBD2; j_gene: TRBJ2-7; v_gene: TRBV6-2/TRBV6-3; abundance: many; CDR3nt: TGTGCCAGCAGAGTGGGACTAGCGGGAGAAGAGCAGTACTTC; CDR3aa: CASRVGLAGEEQYF
d_gene: TRBD1; j_gene: TRBJ2-2; v_gene: TRBV6-5; abundance: -; CDR3nt: TGTGCCAGCAGCGGACAGGGGGCTTTCGGGGAGCTGTTTTTT; CDR3aa: CASSGQGAFGELFF
d_gene: -; j_gene: TRBJ2-3; v_gene: TRBV5-1; abundance: few; CDR3nt: TGCGCCAGCAGCGTGGGGAGTAGCGATACGCAGTATTTT; CDR3aa: CASSVGSSDTQYF
d_gene: -; j_gene: TRBJ1-1; v_gene: TRBV7-9; abundance: few; CDR3nt: TGTGCCAGCAGCTTAGAGCAGGGCACTGAAGCTTTCTTT; CDR3aa: CASSLEQGTEAFF
d_gene: -; j_gene: TRBJ1-2; v_gene: TRBV29-1; abundance: -; CDR3nt: TGCAGCGTTGAACCCCACCCGGGAGGTGGCTACACCTTC; CDR3aa: CSVEPHPGGGYTF
d_gene: TRBD1; j_gene: TRBJ1-1; v_gene: TRBV2; abundance: few; CDR3nt: TGTGCCAGCAGTGTACAGGGGACCTTGAACACTGAAGCTTTCTTT; CDR3aa: CASSVQGTLNTEAFF
d_gene: -; j_gene: TRBJ2-1; v_gene: TRBV5-1; abundance: -; CDR3nt: TGCGCCAGCAGCCTGGGGACGAGGGCCTTGGATGAGCAGTTCTTC; CDR3aa: CASSLGTRALDEQFF
d_gene: TRBD1; j_gene: TRBJ1-2; v_gene: TRBV27; abundance: few; CDR3nt: TGTGCCAGCGGGGGGACAGGGCCCTATGGCTACACCTTC; CDR3aa: CASGGTGPYGYTF
d_gene: -; j_gene: TRBJ2-6; v_gene: TRBV20-1; abundance: -; CDR3nt: TGCAGTGCTAGGGCGGGCTCTGGGGCCAACGTCCTGACTTTC; CDR3aa: CSARAGSGANVLTF
d_gene: -; j_gene: TRBJ2-1; v_gene: TRBV5-5; abundance: few; CDR3nt: TGTGCCAGCAGCTTGCACTACAATGAGCAGTTCTTC; CDR3aa: CASSLHYNEQFF
d_gene: TRBD1; j_gene: TRBJ1-2; v_gene: TRBV28; abundance: -; CDR3nt: TGTGCCAGCAGTTGGGGACAGGCTAACTATGGCTACACCTTC; CDR3aa: CASSWGQANYGYTF
d_gene: -; j_gene: TRBJ1-5; v_gene: TRBV12-3/TRBV12-4; abundance: -; CDR3nt: TGTGCCAGCAGTCACCGGGACCCTAATAAGCCCCAGCATTTT; CDR3aa: CASSHRDPNKPQHF
d_gene: -; j_gene: TRBJ1-6; v_gene: TRBV20-1; abundance: few; CDR3nt: TGCAGTGCTACCGGGACGCCCTCCGCTGCCCTCCACTTT; CDR3aa: CSATGTPSAALHF
d_gene: TRBD1; j_gene: TRBJ2-7; v_gene: TRBV4-1; abundance: -; CDR3nt: TGCGCCAGCAGCCAAGGGTCCGAGGGACAGCCCTACGAGCAGTACTTC; CDR3aa: CASSQGSEGQPYEQYF
d_gene: -; j_gene: TRBJ1-2; v_gene: TRBV7-2; abundance: -; CDR3nt: TGTGCCAGCAGCTTACGTCTGTTCGGCTACACCTTC; CDR3aa: CASSLRLFGYTF
d_gene: TRBD1; j_gene: TRBJ2-7; v_gene: TRBV4-3; abundance: -; CDR3nt: TGCGCCAGCAGCTACGGGACAGGGGGCGAGCAGTACTTC; CDR3aa: CASSYGTGGEQYF
d_gene: TRBD1; j_gene: TRBJ2-7; v_gene: TRBV5-1; abundance: few; CDR3nt: TGCGCCAGCAGCCCCTGGGACAGGGCCAACGAGCAGTACTTC; CDR3aa: CASSPWDRANEQYF
d_gene: TRBD2; j_gene: TRBJ2-1; v_gene: TRBV28; abundance: few; CDR3nt: TGTGCCAGCAGTTTTGGGACTAGACGGCAGTTCTTC; CDR3aa: CASSFGTRRQFF
d_gene: -; j_gene: TRBJ1-2; v_gene: TRBV6-2/TRBV6-3; abundance: few; CDR3nt: TGTGCCAGCAGACCGACAGGAATTAACTATGGCTACACCTTC; CDR3aa: CASRPTGINYGYTF
d_gene: -; j_gene: TRBJ1-2; v_gene: TRBV7-2; abundance: few; CDR3nt: TGTGCCAGCAGCGCGGCTACAGCTAACTATGGCTACACCTTC; CDR3aa: CASSAATANYGYTF
d_gene: -; j_gene: TRBJ2-7; v_gene: TRBV24-1; abundance: -; CDR3nt: TGTGCCATGCGGCCGGGTCTTAGTTCCTACGAGCAGTACTTC; CDR3aa: CAMRPGLSSYEQYF
d_gene: -; j_gene: TRBJ2-7; v_gene: TRBV28; abundance: many; CDR3nt: TGTGCCAGCAGCACGCCGGGGGCGGGGTCCTACGAGCAGTACTTC; CDR3aa: CASSTPGAGSYEQYF
d_gene: TRBD1; j_gene: TRBJ1-2; v_gene: TRBV6-5; abundance: few; CDR3nt: TGTGCCAGCAGTCCACAGGGGTGGAACTATGGCTACACCTTC; CDR3aa: CASSPQGWNYGYTF
d_gene: -; j_gene: TRBJ2-3; v_gene: TRBV7-2; abundance: -; CDR3nt: TGTGCCAGCAGCCTTTTGGGTCTTCCTCCCAGAGATACGCAGTATTTT; CDR3aa: CASSLLGLPPRDTQYF
d_gene: -; j_gene: TRBJ2-2; v_gene: TRBV27; abundance: -; CDR3nt: TGTGCCAGCAGGGTATTAGGTCCTAACACCGGGGAGCTGTTTTTT; CDR3aa: CASRVLGPNTGELFF
d_gene: -; j_gene: TRBJ2-3; v_gene: TRBV20-1; abundance: -; CDR3nt: TGCAGTGCTAGTCACACGGGGCCAAGCACAGATACGCAGTATTTT; CDR3aa: CSASHTGPSTDTQYF
d_gene: -; j_gene: TRBJ2-7; v_gene: TRBV6-2/TRBV6-3; abundance: -; CDR3nt: TGTGCCACTGACATCCGGCCAGGGCCGAGCTCCTACGAGCAGTACTTC; CDR3aa: CATDIRPGPSSYEQYF
d_gene: TRBD1; j_gene: TRBJ2-1; v_gene: TRBV7-2; abundance: few; CDR3nt: TGTGCCAGCAGCACCGGAATGGGACAGAGGTTCTTC; CDR3aa: CASSTGMGQRFF
d_gene: -; j_gene: TRBJ2-2; v_gene: TRBV2; abundance: few; CDR3nt: TGTGCCAGCAGACTCGACACCGGGGAGCTGTTTTTT; CDR3aa: CASRLDTGELFF
d_gene: -; j_gene: TRBJ2-6; v_gene: TRBV28; abundance: -; CDR3nt: TGTGCCAGCAGCCTGGCGTCCTCTGGGGCCAACGTCCTGACTTTC; CDR3aa: CASSLASSGANVLTF
d_gene: TRBD1; j_gene: TRBJ2-2; v_gene: TRBV20-1; abundance: few; CDR3nt: TGCAGTCCCAAGAGACAGGGCGACACCGGGGAGCTGTTTTTT; CDR3aa: CSPKRQGDTGELFF
d_gene: -; j_gene: TRBJ2-5; v_gene: TRBV9; abundance: once; CDR3nt: TGTGCCAGCAGCTCCGGCCTACATACCCAAGAGACCCAGTACTTC; CDR3aa: CASSSGLHTQETQYF
d_gene: -; j_gene: TRBJ2-7; v_gene: TRBV6-4; abundance: many; CDR3nt: TGTGCCAGCAGTGAGGGGGCCTCCTACGAGCAGTACTTC; CDR3aa: CASSEGASYEQYF
d_gene: TRBD1; j_gene: TRBJ2-5; v_gene: TRBV6-5; abundance: few; CDR3nt: TGTGCCAGCAGTTACGGGGCAGGGGGCAGAGAGACCCAGTACTTC; CDR3aa: CASSYGAGGRETQYF
d_gene: TRBD2; j_gene: TRBJ2-5; v_gene: TRBV12-3/TRBV12-4; abundance: few; CDR3nt: TGTGCCAGCAGCCCCCGGCGGGGGGGGAGGGAGACCCAGTACTTC; CDR3aa: CASSPRRGGRETQYF
d_gene: TRBD1; j_gene: TRBJ2-3; v_gene: TRBV7-9; abundance: -; CDR3nt: TGTGCCAGCAGCTTAGCGACAGGGGTCACAGATACGCAGTATTTT; CDR3aa: CASSLATGVTDTQYF
d_gene: -; j_gene: TRBJ1-2; v_gene: TRBV28; abundance: -; CDR3nt: TGTGCCAGCGGTACCGGGACTGTGAACTATGGCTACACCTTC; CDR3aa: CASGTGTVNYGYTF
d_gene: -; j_gene: TRBJ2-6; v_gene: TRBV29-1; abundance: -; CDR3nt: TGCAGCGTTGATGTGATCTCTGGGGCCAACGTCCTGACTTTC; CDR3aa: CSVDVISGANVLTF
d_gene: -; j_gene: TRBJ2-7; v_gene: TRBV4-3; abundance: few; CDR3nt: TGCGCCAGCAGCCAAGTAGCCGGGGCCGGGGCCTACGAGCAGTACTTC; CDR3aa: CASSQVAGAGAYEQYF